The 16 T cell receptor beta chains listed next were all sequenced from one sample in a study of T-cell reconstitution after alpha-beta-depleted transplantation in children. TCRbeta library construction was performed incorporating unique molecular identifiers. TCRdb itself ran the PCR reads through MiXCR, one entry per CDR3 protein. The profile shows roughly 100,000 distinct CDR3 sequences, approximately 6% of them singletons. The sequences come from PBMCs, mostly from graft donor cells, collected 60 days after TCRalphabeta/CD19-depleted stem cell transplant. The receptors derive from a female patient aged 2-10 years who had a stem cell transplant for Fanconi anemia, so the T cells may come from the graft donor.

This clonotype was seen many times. CDR3 DNA sequence: TGTGCCAGCTCACCATGGACAGCCTCCTACGAGCAGTACTTC. Amino acids: CASSPWTASYEQYF. The chain employs TRBV18 and TRBJ2-7; D possibly corresponds to TRBD1 (6 bases). V was trimmed by 2 bases and J by 0 bases, leaving 8 bases between them. CDR1 is KGHSH and CDR2 is LQKENI in the germline V gene. The CDR3 loop spans 14 amino acids.

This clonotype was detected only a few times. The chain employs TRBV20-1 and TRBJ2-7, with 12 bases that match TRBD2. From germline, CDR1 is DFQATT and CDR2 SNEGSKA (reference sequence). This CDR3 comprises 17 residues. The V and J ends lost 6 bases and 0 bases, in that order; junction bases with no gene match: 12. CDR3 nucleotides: TGCAGTGCAAAGAGGTCTAGCGGGGGGGTTAGCTCCTACGAGCAGTACTTC. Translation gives CSAKRSSGGVSSYEQYF.

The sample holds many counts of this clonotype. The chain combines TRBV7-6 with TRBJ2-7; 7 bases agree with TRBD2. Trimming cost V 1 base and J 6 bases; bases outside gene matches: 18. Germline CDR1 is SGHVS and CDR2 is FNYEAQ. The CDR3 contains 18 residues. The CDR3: CASSLVWAAGVANFEQYF. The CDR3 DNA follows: TGTGCCAGCAGCTTAGTCTGGGCGGCGGGAGTCGCAAATTTCGAGCAGTACTTC. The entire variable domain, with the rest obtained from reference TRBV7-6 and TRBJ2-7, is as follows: GAGVSQSPRYKVTKRGQDVALRCDPISGHVSLYWYRQALGQGPEFLTYFNYEAQQDKSGLPNDRFSAERPEGSISTLTIQRTEQRDSAMYRCASSLVWAAGVANFEQYFGPGTRLTVT.

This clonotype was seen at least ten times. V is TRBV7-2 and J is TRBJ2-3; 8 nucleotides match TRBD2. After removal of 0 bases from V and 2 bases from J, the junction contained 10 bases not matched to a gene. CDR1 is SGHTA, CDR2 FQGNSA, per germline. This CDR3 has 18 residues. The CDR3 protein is CASSLASSGRPTTDTQYF. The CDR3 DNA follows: TGTGCCAGCAGCTTAGCCTCCAGCGGGAGACCTACCACAGATACGCAGTATTTT.

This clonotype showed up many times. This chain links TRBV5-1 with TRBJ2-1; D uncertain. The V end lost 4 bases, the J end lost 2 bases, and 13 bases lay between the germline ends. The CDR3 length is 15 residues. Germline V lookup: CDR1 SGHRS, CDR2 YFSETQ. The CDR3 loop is CASSVPREPYNEQFF. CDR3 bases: TGCGCCAGCAGCGTCCCGAGAGAACCCTACAATGAGCAGTTCTTC.

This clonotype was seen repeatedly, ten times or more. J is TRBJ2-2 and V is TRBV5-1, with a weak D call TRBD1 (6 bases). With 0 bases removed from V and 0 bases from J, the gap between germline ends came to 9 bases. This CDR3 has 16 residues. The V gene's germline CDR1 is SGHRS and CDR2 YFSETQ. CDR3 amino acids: CASSLAPGANTGELFF. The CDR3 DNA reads TGCGCCAGCAGCTTGGCCCCAGGGGCGAACACCGGGGAGCTGTTTTTT.

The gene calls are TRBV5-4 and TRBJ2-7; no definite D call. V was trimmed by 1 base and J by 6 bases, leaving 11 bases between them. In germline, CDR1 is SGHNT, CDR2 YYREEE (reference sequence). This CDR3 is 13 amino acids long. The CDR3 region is CASSLKGRREQYF. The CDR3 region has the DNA TGTGCCAGCAGCTTGAAGGGTCGGCGCGAGCAGTACTTC.

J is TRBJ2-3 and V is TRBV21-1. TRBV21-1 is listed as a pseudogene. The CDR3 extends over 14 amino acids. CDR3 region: CASSKRRRTDTQYF. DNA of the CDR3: TGTGCCAGCAGCAAGCGGCGGCGCACAGATACGCAGTATTTT.

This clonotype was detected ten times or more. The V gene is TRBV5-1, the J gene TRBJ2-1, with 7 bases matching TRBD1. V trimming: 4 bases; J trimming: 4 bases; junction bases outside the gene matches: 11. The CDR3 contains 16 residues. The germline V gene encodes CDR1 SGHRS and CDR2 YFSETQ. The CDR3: CASSKTDRVRYNEQFF. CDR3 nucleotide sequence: TGCGCCAGCAGCAAGACCGACAGGGTGCGGTACAATGAGCAGTTCTTC.

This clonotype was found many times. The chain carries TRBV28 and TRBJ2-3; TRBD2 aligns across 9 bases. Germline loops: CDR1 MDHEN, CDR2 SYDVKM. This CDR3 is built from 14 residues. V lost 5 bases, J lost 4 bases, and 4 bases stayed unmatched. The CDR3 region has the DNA TGTGCCAGCAGTCGTAGCGGGAGTCCAGATACGCAGTATTTT. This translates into CASSRSGSPDTQYF. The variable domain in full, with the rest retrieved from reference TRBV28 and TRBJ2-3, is DVKVTQSSRYLVKRTGEKVFLECVQDMDHENMFWYRQDPGLGLRLIYFSYDVKMKEKGDIPEGYSVSREKKERFSLILESASTNQTSMYLCASSRSGSPDTQYFGPGTRLTVL.

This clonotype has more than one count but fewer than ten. This CDR3 reads CASSLTGPLRTDTQYF. CDR3 in DNA: TGTGCCAGCAGCTTAACCGGCCCTTTACGCACAGATACGCAGTATTTT. This rearrangement joins TRBV7-3 to TRBJ2-3; D is ambiguous. V was trimmed by 0 bases and J by 1 base, leaving 11 bases between them. Germline values: CDR1 SGHTA, CDR2 FQGTGA. CDR3 length: 16 amino acids.

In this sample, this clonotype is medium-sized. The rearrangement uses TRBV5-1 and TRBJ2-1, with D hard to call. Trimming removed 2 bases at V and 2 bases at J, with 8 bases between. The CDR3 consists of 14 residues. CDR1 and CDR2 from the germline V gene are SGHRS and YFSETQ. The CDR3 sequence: CASSFPQPYNEQFF. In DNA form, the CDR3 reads TGCGCCAGCAGCTTCCCGCAGCCCTACAATGAGCAGTTCTTC.

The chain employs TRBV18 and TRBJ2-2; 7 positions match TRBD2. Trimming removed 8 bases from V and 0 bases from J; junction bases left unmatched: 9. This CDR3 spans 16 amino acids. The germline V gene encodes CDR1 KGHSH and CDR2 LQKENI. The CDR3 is CASARGLTTNTGELFF. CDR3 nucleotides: TGTGCCAGCGCACGGGGACTAACCACGAACACCGGGGAGCTGTTTTTT.

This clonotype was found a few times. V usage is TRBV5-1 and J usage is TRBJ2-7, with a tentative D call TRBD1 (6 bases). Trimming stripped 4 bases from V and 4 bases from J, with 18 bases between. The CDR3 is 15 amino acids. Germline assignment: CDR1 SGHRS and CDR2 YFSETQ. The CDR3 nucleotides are TGCGCCAGCAGCCCATCCCCCCGGACAGATTACGAGCAGTACTTC. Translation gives CASSPSPRTDYEQYF.

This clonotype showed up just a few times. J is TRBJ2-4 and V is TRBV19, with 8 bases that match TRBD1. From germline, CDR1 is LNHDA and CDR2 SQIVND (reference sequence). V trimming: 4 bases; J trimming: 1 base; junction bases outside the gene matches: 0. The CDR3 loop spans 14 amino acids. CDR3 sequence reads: CASSRQGAKNIQYF. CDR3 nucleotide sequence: TGTGCCAGTAGTAGACAGGGGGCCAAAAACATTCAGTACTTC.

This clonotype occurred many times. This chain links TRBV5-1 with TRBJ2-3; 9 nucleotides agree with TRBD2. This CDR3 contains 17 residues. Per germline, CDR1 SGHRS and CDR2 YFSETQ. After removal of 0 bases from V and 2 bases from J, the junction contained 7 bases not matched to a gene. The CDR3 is CASSLDPAGGHTDTQYF. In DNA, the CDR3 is TGCGCCAGCAGCTTGGATCCGGCGGGGGGGCACACAGATACGCAGTATTTT.